The source of this T cell receptor (beta chain) is a study of OX40 agonist ivuxolimab in advanced cancers. Whole-study context: Patients were treated with ivuxolimab, an agonistic anti-OX40 (CD134) antibody. Eligibility admitted prior anti-PD-1, anti-PD-L1 or anti-CTLA-4 therapy; around 41% had some. Points from the study as a whole: Low normalized clonal expansion also occurred in some nonresponding patients.

A note on this clone: Its target is unknown.

The table came from immunoSEQ multiplex PCR; TCRdb's copy has only in-frame clones and leaves some out. The sample has some 41,000 clones, around 89% seen once. Drawing of blood for sampling happened at baseline, at cycle 4 day 1, and at cycle 7 day 1. CDR1 is MNHNY, CDR2 SVGAGI, per germline (reference sequence). V was shortened by 6 bases and J by 1 base, with 11 bases between the two germline ends. This CDR3 region has 14 residues. This clonotype was sampled from an adult with an advanced solid tumor such as melanoma, head and neck, liver or kidney cancer. Sequences were derived from CD4+ or CD8+ T cells sorted from blood, sampled in a trial of the OX40 agonist ivuxolimab. V usage is TRBV6-6 and J usage is TRBJ2-3; D is undetermined. CDR3 nucleotides: TGTGCCAGCAGCCCCACCGGCGGCACAGATACGCAGTATTTT. Residues: CASSPTGGTDTQYF.